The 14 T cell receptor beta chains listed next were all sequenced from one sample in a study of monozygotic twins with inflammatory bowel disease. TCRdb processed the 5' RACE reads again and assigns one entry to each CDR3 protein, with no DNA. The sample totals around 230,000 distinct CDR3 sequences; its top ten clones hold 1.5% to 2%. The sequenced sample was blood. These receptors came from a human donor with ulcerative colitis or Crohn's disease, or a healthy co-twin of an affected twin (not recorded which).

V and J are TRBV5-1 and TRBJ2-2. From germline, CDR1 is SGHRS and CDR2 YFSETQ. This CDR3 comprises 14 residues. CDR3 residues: CASSPRGTTGELFF. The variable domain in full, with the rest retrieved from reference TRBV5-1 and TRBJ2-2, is KAGVTQTPRYLIKTRGQQVTLSCSPISGHRSVSWYQQTPGQGLQFLFEYFSETQRNKGNFPGRFSGRQFSNSRSEMNVSTLELGDSALYLCASSPRGTTGELFFGEGSRLTVL.

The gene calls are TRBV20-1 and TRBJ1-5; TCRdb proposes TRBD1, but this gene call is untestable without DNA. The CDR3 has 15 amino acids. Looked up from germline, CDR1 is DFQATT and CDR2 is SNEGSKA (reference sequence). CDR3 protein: CSAPPIGGSNQPQHF.

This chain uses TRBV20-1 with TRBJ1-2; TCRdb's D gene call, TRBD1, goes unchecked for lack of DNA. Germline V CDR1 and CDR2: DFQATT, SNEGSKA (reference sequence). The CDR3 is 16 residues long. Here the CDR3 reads CSARRPGQGTNYGYTF.

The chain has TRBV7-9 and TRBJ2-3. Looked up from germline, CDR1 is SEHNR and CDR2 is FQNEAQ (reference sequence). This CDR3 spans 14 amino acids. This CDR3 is CASSAVTHTDTQYF.

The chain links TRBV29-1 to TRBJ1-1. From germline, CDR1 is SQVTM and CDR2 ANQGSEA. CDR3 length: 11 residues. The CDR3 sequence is CSVEWTVEAFF.

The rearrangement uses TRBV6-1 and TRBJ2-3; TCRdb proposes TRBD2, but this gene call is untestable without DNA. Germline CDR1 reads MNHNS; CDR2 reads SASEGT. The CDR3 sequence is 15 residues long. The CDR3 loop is CASGAGGPSTDTQYF.

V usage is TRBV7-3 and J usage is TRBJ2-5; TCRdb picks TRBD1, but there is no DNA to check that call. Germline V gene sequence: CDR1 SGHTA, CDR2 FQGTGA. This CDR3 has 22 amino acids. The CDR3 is CASSLISARGGRGQTIRETQYF.

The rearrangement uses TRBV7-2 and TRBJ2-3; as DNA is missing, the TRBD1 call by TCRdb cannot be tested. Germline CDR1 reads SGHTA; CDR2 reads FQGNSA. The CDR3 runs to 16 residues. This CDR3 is CASSLGNTGSPDTQYF.

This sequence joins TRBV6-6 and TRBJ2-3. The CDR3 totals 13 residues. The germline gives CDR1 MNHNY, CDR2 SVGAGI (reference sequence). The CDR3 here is CASSRFSTDTQYF.

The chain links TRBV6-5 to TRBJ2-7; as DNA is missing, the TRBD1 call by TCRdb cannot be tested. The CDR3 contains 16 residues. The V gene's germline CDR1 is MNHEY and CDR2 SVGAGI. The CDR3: CASSYSQDRVLYEQYF.

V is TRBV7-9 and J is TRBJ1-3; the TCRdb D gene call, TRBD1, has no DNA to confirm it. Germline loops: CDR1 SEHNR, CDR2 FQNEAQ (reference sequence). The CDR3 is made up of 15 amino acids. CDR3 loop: CASSWAGYGGNTIYF.

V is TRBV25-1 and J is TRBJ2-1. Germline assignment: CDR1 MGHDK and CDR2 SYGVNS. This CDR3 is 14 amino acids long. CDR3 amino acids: CASSAARRADEQFF.

The CDR3 sequence is CASSLLGRTDYEQYF. This chain joins TRBV11-1 and TRBJ2-7; the TRBD1 assignment by TCRdb is unverifiable without DNA. Germline V gene sequence: CDR1 SGHAT, CDR2 FQDESV (reference sequence). CDR3 size: 15 residues.

The CDR3 here is CASSTQDGGYNEQFF. The rearrangement links TRBV5-1 to TRBJ2-1; the D gene TCRdb calls, TRBD1, cannot be checked with no DNA. This CDR3 has 15 amino acids. CDR1 is SGHRS and CDR2 is YFSETQ in the germline V gene.